This T cell receptor (beta chain) was recorded in a study of post-analysis software for immune sequencing data. Study background: Clinical courses comprised relapsing-remitting, secondary progressive and progressive-relapsing multiple sclerosis.

General observations from the study: Strong same-batch co-clustering of samples appeared with F measure clustering. Controls had lower frequencies than patients of roughly five TRBV segments, which included TRBV5-6, TRBV5-1 and TRBV20-1.

Unique molecular identifiers were present in the TCR beta cDNA libraries. Some 500,000 cDNA molecules were obtained per 1 to 10 million input T cells. TCRdb fed the PCR reads into MiXCR, producing one record per CDR3 protein. The table shows about 820,000 distinct CDR3 sequences, with approximately 50% occurring only once. This clonotype came up a few times. Its target is unknown. J was trimmed by 5 bases and V by 4 bases; bases with no gene match: 6. This CDR3 has 14 amino acids. The germline CDR1 and CDR2 sequences are MNHEY and SVGAGI. Sequencing was carried out using blood. The origin of this receptor is a girl aged 5-17 years with multiple sclerosis. V is TRBV6-5 and J is TRBJ2-5, with 8 bases that match TRBD1. The DNA for the CDR3 is TGTGCCAGCAGTTCCGGACAGGGCATGGAGACCCAGTACTTC. This gives the protein CASSSGQGMETQYF.